The 5 T cell receptor beta chains reported below all come from one sample, sequenced in a study of cytomegalovirus exposure and HLA in healthy donors. Both 60 Vbeta primers and 13 Jbeta primers went into the PCR. TCRdb's table, derived via immunoSEQ multiplex PCR, lists solely in-frame clones and lacks some. The repertoire holds approximately 51,000 clones, less than 75% seen once, with roughly 6.3% in the top ten. The sequenced sample was PBMCs. The receptors here all came from a man aged 25-40 years in good health and CMV-seronegative.

This chain links TRBV7-9 with TRBJ1-1, with TRBD1 as a possible D gene (5 bases). The CDR3 is 16 amino acids. The V gene's germline CDR1 is SEHNR and CDR2 FQNEAQ (reference sequence). The V end was cut by 0 bases, the J end by 2 bases, with 13 bases between. CDR3 DNA: TGTGCCAGCAGCTTAGCCGCAGGAAGGGGAAACACTGAAGCTTTCTTT. It codes for CASSLAAGRGNTEAFF.

This chain links TRBV6-5 with TRBJ2-7; D possibly corresponds to TRBD2 (7 bases). Germline V gives CDR1 MNHEY, CDR2 SVGAGI. The CDR3 has 15 residues. V lost 0 bases to trimming and J lost 4 bases, with 13 bases between them. Here the CDR3 DNA reads TGTGCCAGCAGTTACTCACGGGGGAGGGGGTACGAGCAGTACTTC. Its protein product is CASSYSRGRGYEQYF.

This clone appeared once. The chain is built from TRBV6-1 and TRBJ2-2; perhaps TRBD2 as D (5 bases). The V end lost 2 bases, the J end lost 3 bases, and 13 bases lay between the germline ends. Germline V gives CDR1 MNHNS, CDR2 SASEGT. This CDR3 is built from 16 residues. The CDR3 region is CASSEIRGWDTGELFF. CDR3 nucleotides: TGTGCCAGCAGTGAAATCCGGGGTTGGGACACCGGGGAGCTGTTTTTT.

This chain connects TRBV6-1 to TRBJ1-1; D is undetermined. Germline lookup yields CDR1 MNHNS and CDR2 SASEGT. The CDR3 is 14 amino acids. V lost 8 bases and J 1 base, leaving 14 bases between the germline ends. CDR3 residues: CASLRFDGNTEAFF. The CDR3 bases are TGTGCCAGCCTCCGGTTTGATGGGAACACTGAAGCTTTCTTT.

This chain uses TRBV19 with TRBJ1-2; D is unresolved. CDR3 length equals 13 residues. Germline V gene data show CDR1 as LNHDA and CDR2 as SQIVND (reference sequence). V lost 7 bases and J 2 bases, leaving 11 bases between the germline ends. In nucleotides, the CDR3 is TGTGCCAGTACACGGGGAAGAAACTATGGCTACACCTTC. It codes for CASTRGRNYGYTF. Together with reference TRBV19 and TRBJ1-2, the CDR3 gives the full variable domain: DGGITQSPKYLFRKEGQNVTLSCEQNLNHDAMYWYRQDPGQGLRLIYYSQIVNDFQKGDIAEGYSVSREKKESFPLTVTSAQKNPTAFYLCASTRGRNYGYTFGSGTRLTVV.